Sequencing of this T cell receptor beta chain was carried out in a study of control samples from healthy donors and cancer patients. This clone came up once. The repertoire was sequenced with immunoSEQ multiplex PCR; TCRdb's copy has only in-frame clones and lacks some. The table lists 79,000 or so clones, about 89% of them singletons. This TCR derives from a woman aged 50 to 65 with colorectal cancer. Sequenced: PBMCs.

CDR3 loop: CASSLSRIYGYTF. The CDR3 nucleotides read TGTGCCAGCAGTTTATCCCGGATCTATGGCTACACCTTC. The rearrangement uses TRBV12-3 or TRBV12-4 and TRBJ1-2; D not resolved. This CDR3 region has 13 residues. V lost 2 bases to trimming and J lost 4 bases, with 8 bases between them.